The 16 T cell receptor beta chains listed next were all sequenced from one sample in a study of Graves' ophthalmopathy and Graves' hyperthyroidism. Amplification of TCR beta CDR3 regions used RNA transcripts. HTBI primers primed a first-round RT-PCR, and a second-round multiplex PCR followed. TCRdb reanalysed the multiplex PCR reads using MiXCR and keeps one entry per CDR3 protein. This sample has about 700,000 distinct CDR3 sequences; over 40% occur once, and the top ten carry around 3%. Sample: peripheral blood. The receptor source for this set is an adult man with Graves' ophthalmopathy.

This clonotype has only one observation. This rearrangement joins TRBV10-3 to TRBJ1-1, with 9 nucleotides matching TRBD1. V shed 6 bases, J shed 1 base, and the junction held 3 bases outside the gene matches. Germline V gene data show CDR1 as ENHRY and CDR2 as SYGVKD. The CDR3 consists of 14 residues. The DNA for the CDR3 is TGTGCCATCAGGACGGGACAGGGGAACACTGAAGCTTTCTTT. Its translation: CAIRTGQGNTEAFF.

V usage is TRBV14 and J usage is TRBJ1-2; D ambiguous. This CDR3 spans 13 amino acids. V gave up 8 bases and J gave up 8 bases, with 18 bases separating them. Germline CDR1 and CDR2: SGHDN and FVKESK. The CDR3 nucleotides read TGTGCCAGCTCGCCCACAGAGGAAGGCGGCTACACCTTC. This codes for CASSPTEEGGYTF.

This clonotype was observed a handful of times. This sequence joins TRBV5-1 and TRBJ2-7; 14 bases fit TRBD2. CDR1 is SGHRS, CDR2 YFSETQ, per germline. The V and J ends lost 4 bases and 1 base, in that order; junction bases with no gene match: 7. The CDR3 has 17 residues. The DNA for the CDR3 is TGCGCCAGCAGCCCGGGACTAGCGGGAGAGCGGTCCTACGAGCAGTACTTC. This sequence encodes CASSPGLAGERSYEQYF.

This chain joins TRBV9 and TRBJ1-2; a possible D gene is TRBD1 (5 bases). Germline V gene sequence: CDR1 SGDLS, CDR2 YYNGEE. The V end lost 4 bases, the J end lost 8 bases, and 15 bases lay between the germline ends. The CDR3 is made up of 13 amino acids. CDR3 in amino acids: CASSTRGTGGYTF. DNA for the CDR3: TGTGCCAGCAGCACACGGGGGACGGGCGGCTACACCTTC.

This clonotype was counted a few times. The chain has TRBV20-1 and TRBJ2-2; D possibly corresponds to TRBD2 (6 bases). The CDR3 is 16 residues long. Germline V gives CDR1 DFQATT, CDR2 SNEGSKA (reference sequence). V was pared by 5 bases and J by 7 bases, with 23 bases between. CDR3 residues: CSAPNAGTSPFGELFF. CDR3 coding DNA: TGCAGTGCTCCTAACGCGGGGACCAGCCCTTTCGGGGAGCTGTTTTTT.

V gene TRBV12-3 or TRBV12-4 combines with J gene TRBJ2-2; 12 bases map to TRBD1. The CDR3 extends over 16 amino acids. Trimming removed 6 bases from V and 8 bases from J; junction bases left unmatched: 10. The CDR3 DNA reads TGTGCCAGCAGGCTTCCGGGACAGGGGGCGACGGGGGAGCTGTTTTTT. Residues: CASRLPGQGATGELFF.

This clonotype was counted only a few times. The chain has TRBV7-8 and TRBJ1-5; D is undetermined. CDR3 size: 14 residues. Trimming took 11 bases from V and 0 from J, leaving 14 bases between them. From germline, CDR1 is SGHVS and CDR2 FQNEAQ. The CDR3 bases are TGTGCCTGGAGTGGAGCCGTTAGCAATCAGCCCCAGCATTTT. As protein: CAWSGAVSNQPQHF.

This clonotype came up many times. The genes are TRBV7-8 and TRBJ1-5; 7 bases match TRBD1. After removal of 4 bases from V and 4 bases from J, the junction contained 7 bases not matched to a gene. This CDR3 is 15 amino acids long. Germline V gene lookup returns CDR1 SGHVS and CDR2 FQNEAQ. CDR3 amino acids: CASSWDRIPNQPQHF. The CDR3 bases are TGTGCCAGCAGCTGGGACAGAATCCCGAATCAGCCCCAGCATTTT.

This clonotype was counted many times. This chain joins TRBV25-1 and TRBJ2-7; 7 positions match TRBD1. After removal of 8 bases from V and 6 bases from J, the junction contained 7 bases not matched to a gene. Germline CDR1 MGHDK, CDR2 SYGVNS. CDR3 length equals 12 residues. CDR3 nucleotide sequence: TGTGCCAGCTCCGACAGGGATAGCGAGCAGTACTTC. Its protein product is CASSDRDSEQYF.

With regard to this clonotype: A read error is possible here, since a much larger clone lies one base away. The chain has TRBV12-3 or TRBV12-4 and TRBJ2-7; D may match TRBD1 or TRBD2 (5 bases each). The CDR3 contains 14 residues. The DNA for the CDR3 is TGTGCCAGCAGTTTCCGGGGCCAAGCCTACGGGCAGTACTTC. Translation gives CASSFRGQAYGQYF.

The chain recombines TRBV19 with TRBJ2-2; TRBD2 is a possible D gene (5 bases). The CDR3 contains 15 residues. Germline-derived CDR1 and CDR2 are LNHDA and SQIVND (reference sequence). The ends were cut back, 9 bases at V and 4 bases at J, with 18 bases in the middle. This CDR3 is CASSFGGRSTGELFF. Written as DNA, the CDR3 is TGTGCCAGCAGTTTTGGCGGGCGAAGCACCGGGGAGCTGTTTTTT.

This chain links TRBV6-5 with TRBJ2-7, with a tentative D call TRBD2 (5 bases). The CDR3 sequence is 13 residues long. Trimming cost V 6 bases and J 3 bases, with 12 bases left between them. Per germline, CDR1 MNHEY and CDR2 SVGAGI. CDR3 sequence: CASSTGMSYEQYF. The CDR3 DNA is TGTGCCAGCAGCACCGGGATGAGCTACGAGCAGTACTTC.

Regarding this clonotype: A much larger clonotype is one base distant, so this may be a read error. The rearrangement links TRBV7-2 to TRBJ1-3; unclear D gene. CDR1 and CDR2 (germline): SGHTA, FQGNSA. This CDR3 region has 16 residues. Trimming took 3 bases from V and 1 from J, leaving 13 bases between them. The CDR3 bases are TGTGCCAGCAGCTTTTCGCTTGTGACGTCTGGAAACACCATATATTTT. Protein sequence: CASSFSLVTSGNTIYF.

This clonotype was recorded many times. This chain connects TRBV24-1 to TRBJ1-5, with no clear D. The CDR3 contains 12 residues. CDR1 is KGHDR, CDR2 SFDVKD, per germline. V was pared by 4 bases and J by 12 bases, with 12 bases between. CDR3 residues: CATSDQTAIQHF. DNA for the CDR3: TGTGCCACCAGTGACCAAACAGCGATCCAGCATTTT.

J is TRBJ2-5 and V is TRBV13; D unresolved. With 6 bases removed from V and 11 bases from J, the gap between germline ends came to 10 bases. The CDR3 totals 10 residues. The germline V gene encodes CDR1 PRHDT and CDR2 FYEKMQ (reference sequence). DNA of the CDR3: TGTGCCAGCAGGGGCCTGGGACAGTACTTC. This codes for CASRGLGQYF.

This clonotype was observed a few times. The CDR3 DNA reads TGTGCCTGGGGCAGGACGAACACTGAAGCTTTCTTT. Amino acids: CAWGRTNTEAFF. The J gene is TRBJ1-1, the V gene TRBV7-2, with a weak D call TRBD1 (5 bases). The CDR3 runs to 12 residues. The V end was cut by 11 bases, the J end by 1 base, with 11 bases between. Germline CDR1 and CDR2: SGHTA and FQGNSA.